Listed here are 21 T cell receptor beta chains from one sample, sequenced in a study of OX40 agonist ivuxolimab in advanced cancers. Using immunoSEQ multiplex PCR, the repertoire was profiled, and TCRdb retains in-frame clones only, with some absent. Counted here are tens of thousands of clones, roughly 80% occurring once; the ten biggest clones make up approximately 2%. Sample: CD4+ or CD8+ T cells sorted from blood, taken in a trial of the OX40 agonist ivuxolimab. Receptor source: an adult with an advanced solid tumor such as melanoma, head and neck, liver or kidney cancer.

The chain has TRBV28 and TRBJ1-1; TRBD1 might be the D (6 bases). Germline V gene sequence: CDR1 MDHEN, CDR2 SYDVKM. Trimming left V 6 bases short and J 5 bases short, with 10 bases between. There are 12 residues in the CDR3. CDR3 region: CASRGGGTEAFF. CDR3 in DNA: TGTGCCAGCAGGGGAGGGGGGACTGAAGCTTTCTTT.

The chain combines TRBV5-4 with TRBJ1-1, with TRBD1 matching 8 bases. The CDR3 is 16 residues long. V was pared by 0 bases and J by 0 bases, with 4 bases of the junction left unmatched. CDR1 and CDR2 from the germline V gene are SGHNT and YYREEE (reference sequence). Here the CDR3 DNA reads TGTGCCAGCAGCTTGGTGGCAGGGGGCCTGAACACTGAAGCTTTCTTT. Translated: CASSLVAGGLNTEAFF.

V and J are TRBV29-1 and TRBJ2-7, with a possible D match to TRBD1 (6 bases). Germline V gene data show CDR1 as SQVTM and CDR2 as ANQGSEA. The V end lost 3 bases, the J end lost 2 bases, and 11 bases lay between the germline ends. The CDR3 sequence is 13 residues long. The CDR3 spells CSVESDRPYEQYF. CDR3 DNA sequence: TGCAGCGTTGAGTCGGACAGACCCTACGAGCAGTACTTC.

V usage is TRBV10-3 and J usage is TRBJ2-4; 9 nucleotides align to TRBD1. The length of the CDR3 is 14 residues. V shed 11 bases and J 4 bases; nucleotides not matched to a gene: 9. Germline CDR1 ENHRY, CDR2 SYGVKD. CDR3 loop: CAVRQGGSKNIQYF. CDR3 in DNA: TGTGCCGTCCGACAGGGGGGATCAAAAAACATTCAGTACTTC.

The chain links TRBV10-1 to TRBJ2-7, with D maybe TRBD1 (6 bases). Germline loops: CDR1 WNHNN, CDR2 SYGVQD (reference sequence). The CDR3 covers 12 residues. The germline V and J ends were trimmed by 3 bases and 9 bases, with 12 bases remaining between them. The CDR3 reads CASSDSTGAQYF. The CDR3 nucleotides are TGCGCCAGCAGTGATTCGACAGGTGCGCAGTACTTC.

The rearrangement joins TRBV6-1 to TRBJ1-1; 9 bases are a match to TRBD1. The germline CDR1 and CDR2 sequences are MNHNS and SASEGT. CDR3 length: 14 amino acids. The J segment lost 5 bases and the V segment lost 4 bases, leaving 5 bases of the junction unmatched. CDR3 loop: CASSVRDRVTEAFF. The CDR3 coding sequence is TGTGCCAGCAGTGTCCGGGACAGGGTTACTGAAGCTTTCTTT.

In DNA, the CDR3 is TGTGCCAGCAGCTTAATAAGAGAGACCCAGTACTTC. Amino acid sequence: CASSLIRETQYF. The V gene is TRBV7-9, the J gene TRBJ2-5, with D hard to call. The CDR3 is made up of 12 amino acids. Trimming left V 2 bases short and J 4 bases short, with 5 bases between. Germline-derived CDR1 and CDR2 are SEHNR and FQNEAQ (reference sequence).

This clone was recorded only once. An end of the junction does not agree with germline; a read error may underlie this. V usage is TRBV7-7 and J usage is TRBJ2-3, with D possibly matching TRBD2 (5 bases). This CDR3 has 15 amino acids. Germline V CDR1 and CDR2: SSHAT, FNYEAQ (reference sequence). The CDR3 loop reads CASSLGAERTDTQYF. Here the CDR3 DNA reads TGTGCTAGCAGCTTAGGAGCGGAACGCACAGATACGCAGTATTTT.

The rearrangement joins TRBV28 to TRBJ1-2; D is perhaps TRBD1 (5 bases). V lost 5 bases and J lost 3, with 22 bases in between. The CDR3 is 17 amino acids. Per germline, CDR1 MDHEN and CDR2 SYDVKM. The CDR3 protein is CASSHWDGARRDYGYTF. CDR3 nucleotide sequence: TGTGCCAGCAGTCACTGGGACGGAGCCAGAAGAGACTATGGCTACACCTTC.

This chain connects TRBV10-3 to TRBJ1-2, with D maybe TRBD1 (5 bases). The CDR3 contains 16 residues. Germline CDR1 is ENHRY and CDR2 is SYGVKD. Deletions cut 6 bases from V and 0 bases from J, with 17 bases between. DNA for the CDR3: TGTGCCATCAGGAAGGGACGCGAAGCCACTAACTATGGCTACACCTTC. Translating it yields CAIRKGREATNYGYTF.

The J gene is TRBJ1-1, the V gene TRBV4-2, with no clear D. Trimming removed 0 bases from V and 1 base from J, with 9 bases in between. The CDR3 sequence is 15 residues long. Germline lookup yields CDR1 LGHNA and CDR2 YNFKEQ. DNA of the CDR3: TGTGCCAGCAGCCAAGAAGGCAGTTGGAACACTGAAGCTTTCTTT. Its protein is CASSQEGSWNTEAFF.

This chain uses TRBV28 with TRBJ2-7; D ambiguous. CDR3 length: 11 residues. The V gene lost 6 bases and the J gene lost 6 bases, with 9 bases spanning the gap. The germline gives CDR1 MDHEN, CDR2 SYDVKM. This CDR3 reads CASSSEPEQYF. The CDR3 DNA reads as TGTGCCAGCAGCAGCGAGCCCGAGCAGTACTTC.

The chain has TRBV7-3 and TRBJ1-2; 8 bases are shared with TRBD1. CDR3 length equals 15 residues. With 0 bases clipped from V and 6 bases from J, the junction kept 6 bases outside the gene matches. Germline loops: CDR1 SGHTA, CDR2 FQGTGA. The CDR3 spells CASSLTGQGNHGYTF. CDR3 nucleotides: TGTGCCAGCAGCTTAACCGGACAGGGCAACCATGGCTACACCTTC. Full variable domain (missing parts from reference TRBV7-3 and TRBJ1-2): GAGVSQTPSNKVTEKGKYVELRCDPISGHTALYWYRQSLGQGPEFLIYFQGTGAADDSGLPNDRFFAVRPEGSVSTLKIQRTERGDSAVYLCASSLTGQGNHGYTFGSGTRLTVV.

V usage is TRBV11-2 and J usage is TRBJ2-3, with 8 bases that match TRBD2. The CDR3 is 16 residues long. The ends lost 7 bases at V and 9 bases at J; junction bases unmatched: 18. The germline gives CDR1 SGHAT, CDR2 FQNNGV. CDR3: CASNRIGLAPRTTQYF. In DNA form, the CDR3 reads TGTGCCAGCAACCGCATAGGACTAGCCCCTAGGACCACGCAGTATTTT.

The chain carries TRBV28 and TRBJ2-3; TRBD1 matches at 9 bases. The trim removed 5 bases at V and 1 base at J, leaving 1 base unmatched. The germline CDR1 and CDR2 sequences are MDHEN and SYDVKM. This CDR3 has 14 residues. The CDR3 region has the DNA TGTGCCAGCAGTACAGGGGGCCGCACAGATACGCAGTATTTT. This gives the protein CASSTGGRTDTQYF.

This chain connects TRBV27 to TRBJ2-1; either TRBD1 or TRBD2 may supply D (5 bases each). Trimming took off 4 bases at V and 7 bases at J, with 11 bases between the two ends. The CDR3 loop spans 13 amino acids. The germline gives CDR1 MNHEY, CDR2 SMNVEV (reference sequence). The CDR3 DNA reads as TGTGCCAGCAGTTCCGTGGGGGAGAATGAGCAGTTCTTC. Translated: CASSSVGENEQFF.

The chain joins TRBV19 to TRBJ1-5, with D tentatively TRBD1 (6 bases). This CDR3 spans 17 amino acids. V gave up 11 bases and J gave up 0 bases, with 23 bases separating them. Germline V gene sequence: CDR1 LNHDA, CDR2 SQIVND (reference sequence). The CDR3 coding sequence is TGTGCCGCTTCGCGGCGGGGGCATACCTATAGCAATCAGCCCCAGCATTTT. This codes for CAASRRGHTYSNQPQHF.

CDR3 bases: TGTGCCAGCAGCAAACAGAGGGGGACAGTTAACACTGAAGCTTTCTTT. Amino acid sequence: CASSKQRGTVNTEAFF. The genes are TRBV9 and TRBJ1-1, with 7 bases that match TRBD1. V was pared by 4 bases and J by 2 bases, with 11 bases of the junction left unmatched. Per germline, CDR1 SGDLS and CDR2 YYNGEE. There are 16 residues in the CDR3.

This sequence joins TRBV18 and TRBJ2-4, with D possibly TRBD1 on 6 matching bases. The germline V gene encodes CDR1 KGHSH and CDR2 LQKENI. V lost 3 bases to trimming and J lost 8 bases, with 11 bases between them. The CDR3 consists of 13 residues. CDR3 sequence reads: CASSPTGLDIQYF. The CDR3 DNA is TGTGCCAGCTCACCGACAGGCCTTGACATTCAGTACTTC.

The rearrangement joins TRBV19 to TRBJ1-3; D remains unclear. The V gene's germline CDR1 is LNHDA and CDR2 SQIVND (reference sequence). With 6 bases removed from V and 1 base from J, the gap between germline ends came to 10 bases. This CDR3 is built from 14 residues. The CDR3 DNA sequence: TGTGCCAGTAGAAGTGTCGGGTCTGGAAACACCATATATTTT. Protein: CASRSVGSGNTIYF.

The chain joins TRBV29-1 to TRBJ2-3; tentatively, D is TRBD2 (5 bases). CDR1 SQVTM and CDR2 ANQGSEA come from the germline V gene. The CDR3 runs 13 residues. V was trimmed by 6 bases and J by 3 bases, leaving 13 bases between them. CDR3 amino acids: CSVPPAGTDTQYF. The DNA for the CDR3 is TGCAGCGTCCCTCCGGCGGGTACAGATACGCAGTATTTT.